These 5 T cell receptor beta chains were all obtained from the same sample, sequenced in a study of blood T cell repertoires in COVID-19. The assay was immunoSEQ multiplex PCR, and TCRdb's table has in-frame clones only and misses some. Found here are 150,000 to 200,000 clones, approximately 88% of them singletons; the top ten hold roughly 9%. Sequencing used peripheral blood. The source is a woman of 80 years or more with active or convalescent COVID-19.

This chain links TRBV5-4 with TRBJ2-2, with 9 bases lining up with TRBD1. CDR3 size: 16 residues. The germline gives CDR1 SGHNT, CDR2 YYREEE (reference sequence). The V and J ends lost 1 base and 7 bases, in that order; junction bases with no gene match: 8. For the CDR3, the DNA is TGTGCCAGCAGCTTGAAGGGACAGGGATTTGGCGGGGAGCTGTTTTTT. Its protein product is CASSLKGQGFGGELFF. Supplemented by reference TRBV5-4 and TRBJ2-2, the full variable domain reads ETGVTQSPTHLIKTRGQQVTLRCSSQSGHNTVSWYQQALGQGPQFIFQYYREEENGRGNFPPRFSGLQFPNYSSELNVNALELDDSALYLCASSLKGQGFGGELFFGEGSRLTVL.

The genes are TRBV29-1 and TRBJ2-2, with D possibly being TRBD2 (6 bases). The CDR3 loop spans 11 amino acids. V was clipped by 4 bases and J by 6 bases, with 6 bases between them. Germline V gene sequence: CDR1 SQVTM, CDR2 ANQGSEA. CDR3 bases: TGCAGCGTTGGGGACTCCGGGGAGCTGTTTTTT. This sequence encodes CSVGDSGELFF.

The chain links TRBV4-1 to TRBJ2-7, with D maybe TRBD1 (6 bases). Between the trimmed V and J ends, which lost 4 bases and 6 bases, there was a span of 16 bases. Germline lookup yields CDR1 MGHRA and CDR2 YSYEKL. The CDR3 covers 14 residues. CDR3 in amino acids: CASSREEVGGEQYF. The CDR3 DNA is TGCGCCAGCAGCCGGGAAGAGGTAGGGGGCGAGCAGTACTTC.

V usage is TRBV4-3 and J usage is TRBJ1-2, with D perhaps TRBD1 (6 bases). This CDR3 region has 15 residues. Trimming removed 1 base at V and 5 bases at J, with 14 bases between. Germline V lookup: CDR1 LGHNA, CDR2 YSLEER. Here the CDR3 DNA reads TGCGCCAGCAGCCAAGGAGCGGGGGCCGGGTATGGCTACACCTTC. Its translation is CASSQGAGAGYGYTF.

In its sample, this clone was seen a few times. This chain joins TRBV5-1 and TRBJ2-5; 8 bases are a match to TRBD2. V shed 2 bases and J 3 bases; nucleotides not matched to a gene: 3. From germline, CDR1 is SGHRS and CDR2 YFSETQ. The CDR3 spans 14 residues. The CDR3 loop is CASSLGAGEETQYF. In DNA form, the CDR3 reads TGCGCCAGCAGCTTAGGAGCGGGGGAAGAGACCCAGTACTTC.